This T cell receptor (beta chain) stems from a study of vaccination and CD4 T cells after COVID-19. Study-wide context: Every participant was given two doses of BNT162b2 or mRNA-1273 vaccine. Sampling after COVID took place at a median of around 91 days (range 35 to 161) following diagnosis.

Cultured CD4+ T-cell DNA underwent Oncomine TCR Beta short-read sequencing. TCRdb ran MiXCR on the PCR reads and lists one entry per CDR3 protein. The sample records more than 9,000 distinct CDR3 sequences, around 61% being singletons. Germline CDR1 SQVTM, CDR2 ANQGSEA. V dropped 7 bases and J dropped 7; count of bases not matched to a gene: 8. This CDR3 contains 13 residues. As regards this clonotype: Its antigen is still unknown.

Treatment given: roughly nine-day PBMC culture with coronavirus spike peptide pools or control peptides (ViraFEST assay). ViraFEST sequenced TCRs after peptide-pool expansion of antigen-specific T cells. Positive PCR tests were logged from March through December 2020, ahead of US Alpha, Beta and Delta variants. The specimen was CD4+ T cells from blood, cultured in vitro. The sequence was obtained from a human donor who had recovered from COVID-19. This chain uses TRBV29-1 with TRBJ1-5, with TRBD1 matching over 9 bases. CDR3 region: CSAETGGGQPQHF. The CDR3 bases are TGCAGCGCCGAGACAGGGGGAGGCCAGCCCCAGCATTTT. The complete variable domain, with remaining parts taken from reference TRBV29-1 and TRBJ1-5, reads SAVISQKPSRDICQRGTSLTIQCQVDSQVTMMFWYRQQPGQSLTLIATANQGSEATYESGFVIDKFPISRPNLTFSTLTVSNMSPEDSSIYLCSAETGGGQPQHFGDGTRLSIL.